Each of the 13 T cell receptor beta chains below was sequenced from the same sample in a study of shared clonotypes between healthy human individuals. Sequencing used immunoSEQ multiplex PCR; TCRdb keeps in-frame clones, though not all of them. Seen here are about 1,800,000 clones, 85% to 95% observed once, and the top ten hold approximately 1.2%. Terminally differentiated effector memory CD45RA+ cells were excluded from the naive CD8 cells, which were CD45RO-negative and positively selected for CCR7. Sequencing was performed on naive CD8+ T cells sorted from blood. The receptor set was obtained from a man aged 18 to 35 in good health.

The rearrangement uses TRBV5-1 and TRBJ2-3; 10 bases line up with TRBD1. The CDR3 runs to 15 residues. CDR1 and CDR2 (germline): SGHRS, YFSETQ. J was trimmed by 3 bases and V by 3 bases; bases with no gene match: 4. The CDR3 is CASSSWTGGTDTQYF. The CDR3 region has the DNA TGCGCCAGCAGCTCTTGGACAGGGGGTACAGATACGCAGTATTTT.

The chain recombines TRBV2 with TRBJ1-5; D may be TRBD1 (5 bases). Per germline, CDR1 SNHLY and CDR2 FYNNEI. The CDR3 length is 11 residues. V lost 11 bases, J lost 5 bases, and 10 bases lay in between. CDR3 region: CASRGDQPQHF. CDR3 nucleotide sequence: TGTGCCTCCCGGGGGGATCAGCCCCAGCATTTT.

The V call is TRBV4-3, the J call TRBJ2-5, with 8 bases identical to TRBD2. V was pared by 0 bases and J by 5 bases, with 11 bases of the junction left unmatched. The CDR3 runs 17 residues. The germline CDR1 and CDR2 sequences are LGHNA and YSLEER. CDR3 sequence: CASSQDSIGRAEETQYF. CDR3 coding DNA: TGCGCCAGCAGCCAAGATTCGATCGGGAGGGCGGAGGAGACCCAGTACTTC.

As to this clone: Other DNA sequences from this sample encode an identical CDR3 as well. The V call is TRBV6-6, the J call TRBJ2-7; 7 bases match TRBD2. The CDR3 runs 14 residues. Looked up from germline, CDR1 is MNHNY and CDR2 is SVGAGI (reference sequence). The trim removed 3 bases at V and 4 bases at J, leaving 6 bases unmatched. As DNA, the CDR3 is TGTGCCAGCAGTTATGTGGGGGGGACTTACGAGCAGTACTTC. It specifies CASSYVGGTYEQYF.

The rearrangement uses TRBV27 and TRBJ1-5; D possibly corresponds to TRBD1 (5 bases). The CDR3 runs to 14 residues. The germline gives CDR1 MNHEY, CDR2 SMNVEV (reference sequence). V shed 6 bases and J shed 5 bases, with 14 bases lying between them. The DNA for the CDR3 is TGTGCCAGCAGCACAAGGACGGGGGATCAGCCCCAGCATTTT. Protein product: CASSTRTGDQPQHF.

The rearrangement joins TRBV4-1 to TRBJ2-1; possible D gene TRBD1, 8 bases. Germline V gene lookup returns CDR1 MGHRA and CDR2 YSYEKL. V was trimmed by 3 bases and J by 8 bases, leaving 14 bases between them. The CDR3 loop spans 14 amino acids. CDR3 sequence reads: CASSHSQGGDEQFF. CDR3 sequence (DNA): TGCGCCAGCAGCCACTCACAGGGGGGGGATGAGCAGTTCTTC.

The J gene is TRBJ1-5, the V gene TRBV4-1; D is unclear. The CDR3 sequence is 15 residues long. V shed 0 bases and J shed 3 bases, with 9 bases lying between them. CDR1 MGHRA and CDR2 YSYEKL come from the germline V gene. The CDR3 sequence is CASSQEMLINQPQHF. For the CDR3, the DNA is TGCGCCAGCAGCCAAGAAATGCTGATCAATCAGCCCCAGCATTTT.

This chain links TRBV10-2 with TRBJ2-2; D is unclear. CDR3 length: 16 residues. Trimming removed 2 bases from V and 0 bases from J, with 10 bases in between. In germline, CDR1 is WSHSY, CDR2 SAAADI. The CDR3 spells CASSETGFANTGELFF. The CDR3 DNA reads as TGCGCCAGCAGTGAGACCGGTTTTGCGAACACCGGGGAGCTGTTTTTT.

CDR3 protein: CASSIYGGSTYEQYF. For the CDR3, the DNA is TGTGCCAGTAGTATCTACGGAGGTTCGACCTACGAGCAGTACTTC. The chain is built from TRBV19 and TRBJ2-7; possibly TRBD2 for D (5 bases). Deletions cut 3 bases from V and 2 bases from J, with 14 bases between. The CDR3 loop spans 15 amino acids. Germline CDR1 reads LNHDA; CDR2 reads SQIVND (reference sequence).

This chain uses TRBV4-1 with TRBJ2-2; D possibly corresponds to TRBD1 (6 bases). The ends were cut back, 0 bases at V and 4 bases at J, with 12 bases in the middle. Germline V CDR1 and CDR2: MGHRA, YSYEKL. The CDR3 covers 16 residues. The chain's CDR3 is CASSQEQQGATGELFF. As DNA, the CDR3 is TGCGCCAGCAGCCAAGAACAACAGGGTGCCACCGGGGAGCTGTTTTTT.

This chain connects TRBV18 to TRBJ2-3; D perhaps matches TRBD2 (5 bases). The CDR3 is 16 amino acids. Deletions cut 4 bases from V and 1 base from J, with 15 bases between. CDR1 KGHSH and CDR2 LQKENI come from the germline V gene. The DNA of the CDR3 is TGTGCCAGCTCACTGCCCTTAGCGTGGGGCACAGATACGCAGTATTTT. Its protein product is CASSLPLAWGTDTQYF.

The chain combines TRBV4-3 with TRBJ1-1, with D possibly TRBD1 on 6 matching bases. CDR3 length: 18 amino acids. The V end lost 1 base, the J end lost 5 bases, and 23 bases lay between the germline ends. Per the germline V gene, CDR1 is LGHNA and CDR2 is YSLEER. As DNA, the CDR3 is TGCGCCAGCAGCCAAGCTTACCTGACGGACAGTGCTCGGACTGAAGCTTTCTTT. Amino acids: CASSQAYLTDSARTEAFF.

Comments on this clone: This sample also contains other DNA sequences that code for the same CDR3. The V gene is TRBV11-3, the J gene TRBJ2-7; weak D call: TRBD2 (6 bases). This CDR3 comprises 13 residues. Germline values: CDR1 SGHNT, CDR2 YENEEA. The germline V and J ends were trimmed by 3 bases and 4 bases, with 10 bases remaining between them. CDR3 residues: CASSLGTSYEQYF. The CDR3 nucleotides are TGTGCCAGCAGCTTGGGGACTTCTTACGAGCAGTACTTC. Together with reference TRBV11-3 and TRBJ2-7, the CDR3 gives the full variable domain: EAGVVQSPRYKIIEKKQPVAFWCNPISGHNTLYWYLQNLGQGPELLIRYENEEAVDDSQLPKDRFSAERLKGVDSTLKIQPAELGDSAVYLCASSLGTSYEQYFGPGTRLTVT.